This T cell receptor beta chain appears in the sequencing data of a study of blood T cell repertoires in COVID-19. Profiling relied on immunoSEQ multiplex PCR, and the TCRdb table lists in-frame clones only, not all of them. Of 70,000 to 75,000 clones in the sample, around 80% were seen once. The origin of this receptor is a woman older than 75 with active or convalescent COVID-19. Sequencing used peripheral blood.

The CDR3, as DNA: TGCGCCAGCATGGGACAGGGGGGTTTTGGCAATGAGCAGTTCTTC. It codes for CASMGQGGFGNEQFF. This rearrangement joins TRBV5-1 to TRBJ2-1, with TRBD1 matching 11 bases. CDR3 size: 15 residues. V gave up 6 bases and J gave up 6 bases; unmatched junction bases: 8. Germline-derived CDR1 and CDR2 are SGHRS and YFSETQ.